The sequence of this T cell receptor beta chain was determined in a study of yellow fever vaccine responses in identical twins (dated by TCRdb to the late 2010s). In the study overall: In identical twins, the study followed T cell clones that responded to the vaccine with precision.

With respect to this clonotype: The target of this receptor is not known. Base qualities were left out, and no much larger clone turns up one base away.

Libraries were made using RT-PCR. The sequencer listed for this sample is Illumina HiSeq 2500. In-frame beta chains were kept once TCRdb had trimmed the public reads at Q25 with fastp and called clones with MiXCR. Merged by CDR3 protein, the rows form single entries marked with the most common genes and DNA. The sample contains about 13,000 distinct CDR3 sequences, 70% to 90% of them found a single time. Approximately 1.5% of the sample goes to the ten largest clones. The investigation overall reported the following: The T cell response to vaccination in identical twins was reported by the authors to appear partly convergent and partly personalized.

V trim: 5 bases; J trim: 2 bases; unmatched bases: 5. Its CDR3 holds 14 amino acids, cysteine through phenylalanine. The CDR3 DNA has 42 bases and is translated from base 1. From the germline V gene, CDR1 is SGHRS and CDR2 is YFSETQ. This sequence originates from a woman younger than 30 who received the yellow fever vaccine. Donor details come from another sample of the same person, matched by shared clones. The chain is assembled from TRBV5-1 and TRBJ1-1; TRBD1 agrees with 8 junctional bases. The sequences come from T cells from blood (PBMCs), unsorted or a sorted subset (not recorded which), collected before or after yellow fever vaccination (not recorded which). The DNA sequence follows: TGCGCCAGCAGACTTGACAGGGGTAACACTGAAGCTTTCTTT. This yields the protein CASRLDRGNTEAFF.